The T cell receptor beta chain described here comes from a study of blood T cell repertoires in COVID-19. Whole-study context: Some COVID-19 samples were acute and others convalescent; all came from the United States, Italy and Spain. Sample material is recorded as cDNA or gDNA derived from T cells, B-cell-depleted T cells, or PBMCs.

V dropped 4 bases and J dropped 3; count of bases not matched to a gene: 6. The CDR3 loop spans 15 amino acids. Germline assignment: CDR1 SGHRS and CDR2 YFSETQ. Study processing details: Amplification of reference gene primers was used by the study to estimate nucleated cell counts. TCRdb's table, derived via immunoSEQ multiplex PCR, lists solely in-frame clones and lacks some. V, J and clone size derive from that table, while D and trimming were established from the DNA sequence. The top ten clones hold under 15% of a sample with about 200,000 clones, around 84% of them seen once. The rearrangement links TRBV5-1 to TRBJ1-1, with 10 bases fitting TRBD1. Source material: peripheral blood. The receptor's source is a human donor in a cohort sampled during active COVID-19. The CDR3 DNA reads TGCGCCAGCAGCAGGTGGGACAGGGGTGACACTGAAGCTTTCTTT. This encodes CASSRWDRGDTEAFF.